Listed below are T cell receptor beta chains from one sample, sequenced in a study of blood T cell repertoires in COVID-19. Here immunoSEQ multiplex PCR was the method, and the copy in TCRdb shows in-frame clones only, minus some. Among around 160,000 clones listed, roughly 88% were seen once. Source material: peripheral blood. The receptors were sampled from a man aged 18 to 30 with acute or convalescent COVID-19. Both conserved end residues are part of each CDR3. The order of the fields is clone size, J gene, V gene, D gene, CDR3 DNA, CDR3 protein. The D gene is left open where the match is weak. Clone size is stated in some rows and not others, as once, few, many or a class when expanded.

>once|TRBJ1-1|TRBV19|.
TGTGCCAGTAGTGAGGGATTGAACACTGAAGCTTTCTTT
CASSEGLNTEAFF
>.|TRBJ1-2|TRBV7-2|TRBD1
TGTGCCAGCAGCTTTTACTACGGACAGGGTCTTGACTACACCTTC
CASSFYYGQGLDYTF
>.|TRBJ2-3|TRBV5-1|TRBD2
TGCGCCAGCAGCATCGGACTAGGGCCAGATACGCAGTATTTT
CASSIGLGPDTQYF
>.|TRBJ1-5|TRBV5-1|.
TGCGCCAGCAGCTTGGAGGGGACACTCAATCAGCCCCAGCATTTT
CASSLEGTLNQPQHF
>.|TRBJ1-3|TRBV7-2|.
TGTGCCAGCAGCTATCCGGGGATCTCTGGAAACACCATATATTTT
CASSYPGISGNTIYF
>.|TRBJ2-2|TRBV7-6|.
TGTGCCAGCAGCTTAAGGGGGTCTACGGCTCCCGGGGAGCTGTTTTTT
CASSLRGSTAPGELFF
>.|TRBJ2-1|TRBV6-2/TRBV6-3|TRBD2
TGTGCCAGCAGTTTGGGTTTCGGACTAGTGTCCTACAATGAGCAGTTCTTC
CASSLGFGLVSYNEQFF
>.|TRBJ1-1|TRBV6-5|TRBD1
TGTGCCAGTGGGGACAGCAACGAAGCTTTCTTT
CASGDSNEAFF
>.|TRBJ2-1|TRBV7-9|TRBD2
TGTGCCAGCAGCGACTTAGCGGGAGGCCCCTACAATGAGCAGTTCTTC
CASSDLAGGPYNEQFF
>.|TRBJ1-5|TRBV7-8|.
TGTGCCAGCAGCTTAGAAACAGAGGGGGATCAGCCCCAGCATTTT
CASSLETEGDQPQHF
>.|TRBJ1-3|TRBV11-2|.
TGTGCCAGCAGCTTATCAGGGTCTGGAAACACCATATATTTT
CASSLSGSGNTIYF
>.|TRBJ1-1|TRBV7-8|.
TGTGCCAGCAGCGGACAGCTTAAGAACACTGAAGCTTTCTTT
CASSGQLKNTEAFF
>.|TRBJ2-7|TRBV7-9|TRBD1
TGTGCCAGCAGTCTAGGCTGGCAGGGGGCCTCCTACGAGCAGTACTTC
CASSLGWQGASYEQYF
>.|TRBJ1-5|TRBV2|.
TGTGCCAGCAGTTCGAGAAATCAGCCCCAGCATTTT
CASSSRNQPQHF
>few|TRBJ2-4|TRBV19|.
TGTGCCAGTAGTGCCCGGTCAGGGACCAAAAACATTCAGTACTTC
CASSARSGTKNIQYF
>few|TRBJ1-4|TRBV2|.
TGTGCCAGCAGAGTTACAGTTGCAACTAATGAAAAACTGTTTTTT
CASRVTVATNEKLFF
>.|TRBJ1-5|TRBV2|TRBD1
TGTGCCAGCAGAGGTACGACAGGGGGAGTAGGTCAGCCCCAGCATTTT
CASRGTTGGVGQPQHF
>.|TRBJ2-7|TRBV27|TRBD1
TGTGCCAGCAGTTTCAGGGGGTCCACCTACGAGCAGTACTTC
CASSFRGSTYEQYF
>.|TRBJ2-3|TRBV7-5|.
TGTGTCAGAAGCACCACGGCGGGAGGTGCAGATACGCAGTATTTT
CVRSTTAGGADTQYF
>.|TRBJ1-2|TRBV2|.
TGTGCCAGCAGCGGAGGGAAGGGCTATGGCTACACCTTC
CASSGGKGYGYTF